The T cell receptor (beta chain) described here comes from a study of shared clonotypes between healthy human individuals. For the study at large: Per donor, three plates held CD4 naive cells, three held CD4 memory, two held CD8 naive and one held CD8 memory.

Across several immunoSEQ plates, the genomic DNA of each subset was split evenly. Profiling relied on immunoSEQ multiplex PCR, and the TCRdb table lists in-frame clones only, not all of them. The data show 1.5 million to 2.5 million clones, approximately 94% seen once. From germline, CDR1 is LGHNA and CDR2 YSLEER. Trimming cost V 0 bases and J 6 bases; bases outside gene matches: 1. This CDR3 comprises 15 residues. Naive CD8 cells lacked CD45RO, underwent positive selection for CCR7 and left out terminally differentiated effector memory CD45RA+ cells. The source is a man between 18 and 35 years old in good health. Source material: naive CD8+ T cells sorted from blood. The V gene is TRBV4-3, the J gene TRBJ2-2; the match to TRBD1 covers 10 bases. CDR3 bases: TGCGCCAGCAGCCAAGATGGGACAGGGGCCGGGGAGCTGTTTTTT. It specifies CASSQDGTGAGELFF.